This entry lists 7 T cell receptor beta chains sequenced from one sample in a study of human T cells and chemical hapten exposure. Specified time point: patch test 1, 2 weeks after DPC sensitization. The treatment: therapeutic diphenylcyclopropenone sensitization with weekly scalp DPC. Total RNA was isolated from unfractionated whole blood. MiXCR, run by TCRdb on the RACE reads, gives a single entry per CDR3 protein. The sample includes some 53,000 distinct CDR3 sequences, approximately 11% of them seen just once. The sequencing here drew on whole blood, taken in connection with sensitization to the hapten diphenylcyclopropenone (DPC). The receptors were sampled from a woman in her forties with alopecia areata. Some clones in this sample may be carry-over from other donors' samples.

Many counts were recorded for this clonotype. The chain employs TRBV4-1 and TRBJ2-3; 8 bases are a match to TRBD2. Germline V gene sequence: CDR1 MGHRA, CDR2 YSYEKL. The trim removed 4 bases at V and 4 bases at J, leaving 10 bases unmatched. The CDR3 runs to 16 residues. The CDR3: CASSPLVAGRPDTQYF. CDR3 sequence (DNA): TGCGCCAGCAGCCCCCTCGTAGCGGGAAGACCAGATACGCAGTATTTT.

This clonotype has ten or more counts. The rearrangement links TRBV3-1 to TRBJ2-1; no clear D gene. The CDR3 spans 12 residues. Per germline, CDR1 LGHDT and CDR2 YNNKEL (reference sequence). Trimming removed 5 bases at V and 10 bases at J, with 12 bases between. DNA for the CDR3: TGTGCCAGCAGCAATGACGGAGTGGAGCAGTTCTTC. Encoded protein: CASSNDGVEQFF.

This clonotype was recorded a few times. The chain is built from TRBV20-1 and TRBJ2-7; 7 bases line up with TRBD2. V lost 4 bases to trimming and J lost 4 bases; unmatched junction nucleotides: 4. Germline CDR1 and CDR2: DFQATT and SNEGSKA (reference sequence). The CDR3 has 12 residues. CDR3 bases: TGCAGTGCTACGGGAGGACTGTACGAGCAGTACTTC. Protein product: CSATGGLYEQYF.

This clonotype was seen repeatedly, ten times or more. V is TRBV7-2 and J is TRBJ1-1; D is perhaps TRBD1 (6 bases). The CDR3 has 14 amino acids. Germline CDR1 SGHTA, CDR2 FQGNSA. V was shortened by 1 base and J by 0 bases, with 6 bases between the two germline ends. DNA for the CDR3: TGTGCCAGCAGCTTAGGACAGGTGAACACTGAAGCTTTCTTT. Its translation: CASSLGQVNTEAFF.

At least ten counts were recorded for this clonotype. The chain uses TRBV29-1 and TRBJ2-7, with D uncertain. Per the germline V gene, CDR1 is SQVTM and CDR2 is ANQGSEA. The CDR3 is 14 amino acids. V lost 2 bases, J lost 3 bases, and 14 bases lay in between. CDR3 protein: CSVEWAESNYEQYF. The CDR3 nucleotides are TGCAGCGTTGAATGGGCCGAGTCCAACTACGAGCAGTACTTC.

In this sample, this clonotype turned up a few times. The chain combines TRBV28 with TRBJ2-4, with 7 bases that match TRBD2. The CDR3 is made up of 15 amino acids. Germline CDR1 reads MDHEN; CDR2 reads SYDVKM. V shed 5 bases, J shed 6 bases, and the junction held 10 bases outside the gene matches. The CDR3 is CASSPGGLRGNIQYF. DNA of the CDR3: TGTGCCAGCAGTCCCGGGGGGTTAAGGGGAAACATTCAGTACTTC.

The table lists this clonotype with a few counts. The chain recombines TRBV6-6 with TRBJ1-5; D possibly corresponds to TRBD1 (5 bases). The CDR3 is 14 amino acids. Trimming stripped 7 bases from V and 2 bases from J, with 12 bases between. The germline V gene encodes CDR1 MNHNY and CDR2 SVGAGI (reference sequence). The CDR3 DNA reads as TGTGCCAGCACCATCCCGGGGGGCAATCAGCCCCAGCATTTT. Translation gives CASTIPGGNQPQHF.